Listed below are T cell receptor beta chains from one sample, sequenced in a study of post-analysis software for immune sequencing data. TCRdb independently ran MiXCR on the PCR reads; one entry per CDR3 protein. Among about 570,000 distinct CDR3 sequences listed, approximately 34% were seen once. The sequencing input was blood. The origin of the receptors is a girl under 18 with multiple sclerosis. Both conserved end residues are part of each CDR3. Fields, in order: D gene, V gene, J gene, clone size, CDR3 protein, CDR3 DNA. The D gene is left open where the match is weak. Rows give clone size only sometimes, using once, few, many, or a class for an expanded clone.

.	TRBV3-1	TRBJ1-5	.	CAGSQVFRAGQPQHF	TGTGCCGGCAGCCAAGTTTTTCGCGCCGGACAGCCCCAGCATTTT
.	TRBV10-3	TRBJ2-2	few	CAISVTGELFF	TGTGCCATCAGTGTTACCGGGGAGCTGTTTTTT
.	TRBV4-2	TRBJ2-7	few	CASSPGPSRGTPTHEQYF	TGTGCCAGCAGCCCAGGACCGAGCCGCGGGACACCTACCCACGAGCAGTACTTC
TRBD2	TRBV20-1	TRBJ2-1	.	CSARRLAGALNEQFF	TGCAGTGCTAGAAGGCTAGCGGGGGCCCTCAATGAGCAGTTCTTC
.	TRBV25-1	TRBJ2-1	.	CASSELLAPYNEQFF	TGTGCCAGCAGTGAACTCCTAGCGCCCTACAATGAGCAGTTCTTC
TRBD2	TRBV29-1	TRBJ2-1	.	CSVGALGLAGGRKQFF	TGCAGCGTTGGGGCCTTGGGACTAGCGGGGGGGCGGAAGCAGTTCTTC
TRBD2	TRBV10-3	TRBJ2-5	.	CAISDLSGGTGETQYF	TGTGCCATCAGTGACCTAAGCGGGGGGACCGGAGAGACCCAGTACTTC
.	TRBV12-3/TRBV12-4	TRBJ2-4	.	CASSTTLAKNIQYF	TGTGCCAGCAGCACAACTCTAGCCAAAAACATTCAGTACTTC
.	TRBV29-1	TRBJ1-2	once	CGVERWGGSDYGYTF	TGCGGCGTTGAACGTTGGGGGGGCTCGGACTATGGCTACACCTTC
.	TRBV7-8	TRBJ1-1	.	CASSFTPMNTEAFF	TGTGCCAGCAGCTTTACTCCCATGAACACTGAAGCTTTCTTT
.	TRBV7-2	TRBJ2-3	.	CASSQELARTDTQYF	TGTGCCAGCAGCCAAGAACTAGCACGCACAGATACGCAGTATTTT
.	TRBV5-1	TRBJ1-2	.	CASSRDCDGYTF	TGCGCCAGCAGCCGTGACTGCGATGGCTACACCTTC
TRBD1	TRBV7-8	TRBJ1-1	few	CASSRDRGRAFF	TGTGCCAGCAGTAGGGACAGGGGACGGGCTTTCTTT
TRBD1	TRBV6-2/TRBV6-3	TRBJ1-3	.	CASSFTGGYGNTIYF	TGTGCCAGCAGTTTCACAGGGGGCTATGGAAACACCATATATTTT
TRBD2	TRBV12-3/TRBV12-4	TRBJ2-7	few	CASSLGSGAGQYF	TGTGCCAGCAGCCTCGGGAGCGGGGCTGGGCAGTACTTC
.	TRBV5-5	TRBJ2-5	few	CASSSKKQGGETQYF	TGTGCCAGCAGCTCCAAAAAACAGGGAGGAGAGACCCAGTACTTC
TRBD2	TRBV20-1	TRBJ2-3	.	CSARGGGLSGGNTDTQYF	TGCAGTGCTAGAGGTGGAGGGCTTAGCGGGGGAAACACAGATACGCAGTATTTT
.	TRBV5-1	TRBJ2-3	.	CASSSSSRLPPDTQYF	TGCGCCAGCAGCTCCTCTTCGAGACTTCCCCCAGATACGCAGTATTTT
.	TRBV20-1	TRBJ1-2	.	CSARNRASDGYTF	TGCAGTGCTAGAAACAGGGCCTCGGATGGCTACACCTTC
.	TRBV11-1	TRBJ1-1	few	CASSETGGRQILNTEAFF	TGTGCCAGCAGCGAGACCGGGGGGAGACAGATCCTGAACACTGAAGCTTTCTTT
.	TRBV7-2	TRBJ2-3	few	CASTPGWGSTDTQYF	TGTGCCAGCACTCCAGGGTGGGGGAGCACAGATACGCAGTATTTT
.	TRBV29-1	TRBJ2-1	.	CSARGGGKNEQFF	TGCAGCGCCCGAGGGGGGGGCAAGAATGAGCAGTTCTTC
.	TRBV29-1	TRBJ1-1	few	CSVPRSDTEAFF	TGCAGCGTCCCCAGGTCGGATACTGAAGCTTTCTTT
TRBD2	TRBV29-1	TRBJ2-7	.	CSVELAGAAYEQYF	TGCAGCGTTGAGCTAGCGGGGGCCGCCTACGAGCAGTACTTC
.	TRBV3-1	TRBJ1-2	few	CASSQRTENYGYTF	TGTGCCAGCAGCCAACGGACAGAGAACTATGGCTACACCTTC
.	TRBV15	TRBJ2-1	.	CATSRDRSSYNEQFF	TGTGCCACCAGCAGAGATAGGAGCTCCTACAATGAGCAGTTCTTC
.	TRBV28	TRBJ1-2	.	CASSPGVRGYTF	TGTGCCAGCAGTCCAGGGGTGAGGGGCTACACCTTC
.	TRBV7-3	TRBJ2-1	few	CASSPSTYNEQFF	TGTGCCAGCAGCCCGTCAACATACAATGAGCAGTTCTTC
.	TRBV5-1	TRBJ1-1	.	CASSLGTAMNTEAFF	TGCGCCAGCAGCTTGGGGACAGCCATGAACACTGAAGCTTTCTTT
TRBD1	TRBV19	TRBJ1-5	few	CASRNPGQGRGRHF	TGTGCCAGTCGCAACCCGGGACAGGGGAGAGGAAGGCATTTT
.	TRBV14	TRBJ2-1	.	CASSRSGRYNEQFF	TGTGCCAGCAGCCGGTCAGGGCGATACAATGAGCAGTTCTTC
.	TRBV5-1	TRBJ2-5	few	CASSLSRARQETQYF	TGCGCCAGCAGCTTGTCTCGGGCCCGCCAAGAGACCCAGTACTTC
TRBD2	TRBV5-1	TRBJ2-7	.	CASSPGLAGGFGSSEQYF	TGCGCCAGCAGCCCGGGACTAGCGGGGGGGTTTGGGTCCAGCGAGCAGTACTTC
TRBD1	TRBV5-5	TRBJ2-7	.	CASSFSTGKNEQYF	TGTGCCAGCAGCTTTTCGACAGGGAAGAATGAGCAGTACTTC
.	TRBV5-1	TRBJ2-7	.	CASSLDWESYEQYF	TGCGCCAGCAGCTTGGACTGGGAGTCCTACGAGCAGTACTTC
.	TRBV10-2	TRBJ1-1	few	CASSTGSQNTEAFF	TGCGCCAGCAGCACCGGGTCCCAGAACACTGAAGCTTTCTTT
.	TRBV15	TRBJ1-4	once	CATSRDTGGVEKLFF	TGTGCCACCAGCAGAGATACGGGGGGCGTTGAAAAACTGTTTTTT
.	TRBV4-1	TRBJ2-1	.	CASSQDGSGGQFNEQFF	TGCGCCAGCAGCCAAGATGGGTCGGGTGGCCAGTTCAATGAGCAGTTCTTC
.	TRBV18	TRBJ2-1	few	CASSPRQVRYNEQFF	TGTGCCAGCTCACCGAGGCAGGTTCGCTACAATGAGCAGTTCTTC
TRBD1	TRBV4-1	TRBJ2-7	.	CASSQDLGQGKYEQYF	TGCGCCAGCAGCCAAGATCTAGGACAGGGAAAGTACGAGCAGTACTTC
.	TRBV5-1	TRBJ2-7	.	CASSLSPDYEQYF	TGTGCCAGCAGCTTAAGTCCTGACTACGAGCAGTACTTC
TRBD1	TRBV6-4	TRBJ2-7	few	CASVRQGPYQYEQYF	TGTGCCAGCGTCCGACAGGGCCCCTATCAATACGAGCAGTACTTC
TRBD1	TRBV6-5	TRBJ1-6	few	CASSSGTGASPLHF	TGTGCCAGCAGTTCCGGGACAGGGGCCTCACCCCTCCACTTT
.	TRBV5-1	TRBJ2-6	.	CASSTGNSGANALTF	TGCGCCAGCAGCACGGGGAACTCTGGGGCCAACGCCCTGACTTTC
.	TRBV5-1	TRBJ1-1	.	CASISGDGGQAFF	TGCGCCAGCATATCAGGCGACGGGGGACAAGCTTTCTTT
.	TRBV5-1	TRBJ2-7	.	CATNSGGSYNEQYF	TGCGCCACCAATAGCGGAGGTTCCTACAATGAGCAGTACTTC
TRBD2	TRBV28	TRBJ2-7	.	CASHPSGTVYEQYF	TGTGCCAGCCATCCTAGCGGGACGGTCTACGAGCAGTACTTC
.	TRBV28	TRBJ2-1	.	CASRSRLGRTNEQFF	TGTGCCAGCAGAAGTCGACTGGGGAGGACCAATGAGCAGTTCTTC
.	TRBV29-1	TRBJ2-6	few	CSVTHSGANVLTF	TGCAGCGTTACTCACTCTGGGGCCAACGTCCTGACTTTC